This T cell receptor beta chain was documented in a study of brain metastases from non-small cell lung cancer. On this clone: Its antigen is currently unknown.

Germline values: CDR1 MNHNS, CDR2 SASEGT. V dropped 2 bases and J dropped 3; count of bases not matched to a gene: 3. There are 15 residues in the CDR3. TCRdb's table, derived via immunoSEQ multiplex PCR, lists solely in-frame clones and lacks some. The sample yields about 6,000 clones, around 83% seen once. Notes on the study in general: Expanded T-cell clones appeared in around 68% of brain metastases over primaries. TCR repertoires overlapped largely between brain metastases and matched primaries.

The chain uses TRBV6-1 and TRBJ1-4, with 7 positions matching TRBD1. The sequence derives from a donor aged 40 or over with non-small cell lung cancer. Sequencing input: primary lung tumor tissue. Here the CDR3 reads CASSEKGQSNEKLFF. The CDR3 nucleotides are TGTGCCAGCAGTGAAAAGGGACAGTCTAATGAAAAACTGTTTTTT.